The 32 T cell receptor beta chains below were found in one sample sequenced in a study of T-cell memory formation after mild COVID-19. One entry per CDR3 protein, called by TCRdb with MiXCR from the 5' RACE reads. The table records about 250,000 distinct CDR3 sequences, less than 20% of them present only once. Sequencing was carried out using PBMCs or a T cell subset sorted from them (not recorded which). Source of these receptors: an adult woman who had mild COVID-19 (a few samples of this study predate the infection). Cell type and time point are not known.

V gene TRBV15 combines with J gene TRBJ2-1, with 11 bases aligning to TRBD2. The junction had 7 bases not matched to a gene; V was cut back by 0 bases and J by 0 bases. The CDR3 contains 19 residues. Germline V lookup: CDR1 LNHNV, CDR2 YYDKDF (reference sequence). CDR3 region: CATSRDQLAGAPSYNEQFF. The CDR3 nucleotides read TGTGCCACCAGCAGAGATCAACTAGCGGGAGCGCCCTCCTACAATGAGCAGTTCTTC.

This chain's CDR3 is CASSLTQWGQGPGNTIYF. The CDR3 nucleotides are TGTGCCAGCAGTCTGACGCAATGGGGACAGGGCCCGGGGAACACCATATATTTT. The chain uses TRBV12-3 or TRBV12-4 and TRBJ1-3; 9 bases are shared with TRBD1. CDR3 length: 18 residues. The V segment lost 5 bases and the J segment 7 bases; nucleotides outside the gene matches: 18.

In this sample, this clonotype turned up a few times. V and J are TRBV7-2 and TRBJ1-2; a weak D match, TRBD1 (5 bases). Trimming removed 7 bases from V and 2 bases from J, with 14 bases in between. The CDR3 runs to 14 residues. Germline-derived CDR1 and CDR2 are SGHTA and FQGNSA. CDR3 protein: CASTPTGTNYGYTF. In DNA form, the CDR3 reads TGTGCCAGCACCCCCACCGGGACGAACTATGGCTACACCTTC.

This clonotype occurred many times. The chain uses TRBV4-2 and TRBJ2-7; D is unresolved. CDR1 is LGHNA, CDR2 YNFKEQ, per germline. The CDR3 loop spans 15 amino acids. Trimming removed 4 bases at V and 4 bases at J, with 17 bases between. CDR3 residues: CASSPTRLVSYEQYF. CDR3 nucleotides: TGTGCCAGCAGCCCAACCCGGCTAGTATCTTACGAGCAGTACTTC.

The gene calls are TRBV7-9 and TRBJ1-5, with TRBD1 matching 9 bases. CDR3 length: 14 amino acids. J gave up 6 bases and V 5 bases, and 5 bases lay outside the gene matches. Per germline, CDR1 SEHNR and CDR2 FQNEAQ (reference sequence). CDR3 sequence reads: CASSRGTGRQPQHF. The CDR3 region has the DNA TGTGCCAGCAGCCGGGGGACAGGGCGTCAGCCCCAGCATTTT.

The rearrangement uses TRBV2 and TRBJ1-5; possibly TRBD1 for D (6 bases). Germline-derived CDR1 and CDR2 are SNHLY and FYNNEI. The V end was cut by 6 bases, the J end by 3 bases, with 12 bases between. This CDR3 contains 14 residues. The CDR3 reads CASRGTPANQPQHF. The CDR3 DNA is TGTGCCAGCAGGGGGACACCGGCCAATCAGCCCCAGCATTTT.

This clonotype was recorded a few times. The gene calls are TRBV5-1 and TRBJ2-7; a possible D gene is TRBD1 (6 bases). Germline V lookup: CDR1 SGHRS, CDR2 YFSETQ. V was cut by 3 bases and J by 2 bases, with 9 bases left in between. The length of the CDR3 is 13 residues. Here the CDR3 reads CASSWGQAYEQYF. CDR3 DNA sequence: TGCGCCAGCAGCTGGGGGCAGGCCTACGAGCAGTACTTC. The full variable domain, rest sourced from reference TRBV5-1 and TRBJ2-7, is KAGVTQTPRYLIKTRGQQVTLSCSPISGHRSVSWYQQTPGQGLQFLFEYFSETQRNKGNFPGRFSGRQFSNSRSEMNVSTLELGDSALYLCASSWGQAYEQYFGPGTRLTVT.

In this sample, this clonotype turned up many times. This sequence joins TRBV4-3 and TRBJ1-4; 7 positions match TRBD1. The CDR3 covers 16 residues. The germline V gene encodes CDR1 LGHNA and CDR2 YSLEER. J lost 6 bases, V lost 2 bases, and 9 bases had no gene match. The CDR3 sequence: CASSQQQHRGDEKLFF. For the CDR3, the DNA is TGCGCCAGCAGCCAACAACAGCACAGGGGTGATGAAAAACTGTTTTTT.

The V gene is TRBV5-1, the J gene TRBJ1-3; TRBD1 might be the D (6 bases). Germline CDR1 and CDR2: SGHRS and YFSETQ. Trimming took off 4 bases at V and 4 bases at J, with 12 bases between the two ends. The CDR3 is 14 amino acids. The CDR3 reads CASSPGQRGNTIYF. The DNA of the CDR3 is TGCGCCAGCAGCCCAGGACAGAGGGGAAACACCATATATTTT.

The table lists this clonotype with a few counts. The CDR3 loop reads CASSQGTGGGYEQYF. Written as DNA, the CDR3 is TGCGCCAGCAGCCAAGGGACGGGCGGGGGATACGAGCAGTACTTC. V gene TRBV4-1 combines with J gene TRBJ2-7; the match to TRBD2 covers 7 bases. The V gene end was trimmed by 1 base and the J gene end by 4 bases; junction bases not matched to a gene: 7. The length of the CDR3 is 15 residues. In germline, CDR1 is MGHRA, CDR2 YSYEKL.

This clonotype occurred a few times. The chain couples TRBV3-1 to TRBJ2-3; TRBD2 matches 9 bases. The CDR3 covers 15 residues. Germline V gene sequence: CDR1 LGHDT, CDR2 YNNKEL (reference sequence). Trimming took 6 bases from V and 0 from J; bases not matched to a gene: 4. CDR3 DNA: TGTGCCAGCAGTCAGCTAGCGGGGAGCACAGATACGCAGTATTTT. It yields the protein CASSQLAGSTDTQYF.

V usage is TRBV6-5 and J usage is TRBJ2-7; 10 bases are a match to TRBD2. V lost 7 bases and J lost 6; bases outside the gene matches: 9. The germline V gene encodes CDR1 MNHEY and CDR2 SVGAGI. The CDR3 is 14 residues long. In nucleotides, the CDR3 is TGTGCCAGCATGCCCCTAGCGGGAGCGGGCGAGCAGTACTTC. Translated: CASMPLAGAGEQYF.

This chain connects TRBV12-3 or TRBV12-4 to TRBJ1-4, with D hard to call. Trimming removed 2 bases at V and 6 bases at J, with 13 bases between. The CDR3 is made up of 15 amino acids. This chain's CDR3 is CASSLFRKNDEKLFF. Here the CDR3 DNA reads TGTGCCAGCAGTTTATTCCGGAAGAACGATGAAAAACTGTTTTTT.

This sequence joins TRBV9 and TRBJ2-2; D is tentatively TRBD1 or TRBD2 (7 bases each). Germline assignment: CDR1 SGDLS and CDR2 YYNGEE. This CDR3 is built from 15 residues. The V gene lost 4 bases and the J gene lost 6 bases, with 16 bases spanning the gap. The CDR3 DNA follows: TGTGCCAGCAGCCCACAGGGGAGGGGCTCCGGGGAGCTGTTTTTT. This translates into CASSPQGRGSGELFF.

The V and J genes are TRBV7-2 and TRBJ2-5, with 8 bases matching TRBD1. Germline CDR1 SGHTA, CDR2 FQGNSA. CDR3 size: 14 residues. V gave up 7 bases and J gave up 4 bases; unmatched junction bases: 8. The CDR3 nucleotides are TGTGCCAGCACTAGGCAGACAGGGGCAGAGACCCAGTACTTC. Its protein is CASTRQTGAETQYF.

This chain joins TRBV5-5 and TRBJ1-5, with D possibly TRBD1 on 5 matching bases. The germline V and J ends were trimmed by 0 bases and 8 bases, with 15 bases remaining between them. The CDR3 loop spans 15 amino acids. The germline V gene has CDR1 SGHKS and CDR2 YYEKEE (reference sequence). The CDR3 loop is CASSLVGGGSEPQHF. CDR3 DNA sequence: TGTGCCAGCAGCTTGGTGGGGGGAGGTTCGGAGCCCCAGCATTTT.

This clonotype was recorded many times. The V call is TRBV7-2, the J call TRBJ1-1; 8 bases match TRBD1. With 1 base clipped from V and 6 bases from J, the junction kept 1 base outside the gene matches. CDR1 and CDR2 (germline): SGHTA, FQGNSA. This CDR3 comprises 13 residues. In nucleotides, the CDR3 is TGTGCCAGCAGCTTAGACAGGGGGGCTGAAGCTTTCTTT. The encoded protein is CASSLDRGAEAFF.

This sequence joins TRBV9 and TRBJ1-4; no clear D. This CDR3 spans 14 amino acids. V was pared by 2 bases and J by 0 bases, with 5 bases between. CDR1 is SGDLS and CDR2 is YYNGEE in the germline V gene. CDR3: CASSVAATNEKLFF. CDR3 bases: TGTGCCAGCAGCGTTGCTGCAACTAATGAAAAACTGTTTTTT.

This clonotype was seen ten or more times. This chain joins TRBV4-2 and TRBJ2-3, with no clear D. CDR3 length: 16 amino acids. The V gene's germline CDR1 is LGHNA and CDR2 YNFKEQ. V lost 0 bases, J lost 0 bases, and 10 bases lay in between. The CDR3 DNA is TGTGCCAGCAGCCAAGAGGTGTTCAGAAGCACAGATACGCAGTATTTT. Encoded protein: CASSQEVFRSTDTQYF.

This clonotype was detected ten times or more. This chain links TRBV24-1 with TRBJ2-1, with D tentatively TRBD1 (5 bases). CDR3 length: 19 amino acids. V lost 3 bases and J 3 bases, leaving 23 bases between the germline ends. Per germline, CDR1 KGHDR and CDR2 SFDVKD. The CDR3 loop reads CATSDPRGNGAGNYNEQFF. CDR3 nucleotide sequence: TGTGCCACCAGTGATCCCCGCGGAAATGGAGCAGGGAACTACAATGAGCAGTTCTTC.

The CDR3 DNA reads TGTGCCAGCATGGAACAAGCCTACGAGCAGTACTTC. Translated: CASMEQAYEQYF. V is TRBV12-3 or TRBV12-4 and J is TRBJ2-7; D unresolved. V was clipped by 7 bases and J by 2 bases, with 9 bases between them. CDR3 length: 12 amino acids.

CDR3 loop: CASNQAQLYGYTF. The CDR3 DNA follows: TGTGCCAGCAACCAGGCACAGCTCTATGGCTACACCTTC. This chain connects TRBV6-1 to TRBJ1-2; D gene ambiguous. This CDR3 spans 13 amino acids. V dropped 7 bases and J dropped 4 bases, with 13 bases sitting between them. Looked up from germline, CDR1 is MNHNS and CDR2 is SASEGT.

J is TRBJ2-7 and V is TRBV9; D may be TRBD1 or TRBD2 (6 bases each). CDR1 SGDLS and CDR2 YYNGEE come from the germline V gene. The CDR3 loop spans 15 amino acids. V was pared by 0 bases and J by 3 bases, with 13 bases between. Written as DNA, the CDR3 is TGTGCCAGCAGCGTAGCTGGGGGGCAGGACTACGAGCAGTACTTC. It specifies CASSVAGGQDYEQYF.

The chain uses TRBV5-1 and TRBJ1-5; no definite D call. The CDR3 covers 11 residues. V lost 2 bases and J lost 6, with 3 bases in between. Germline CDR1 reads SGHRS; CDR2 reads YFSETQ. The chain's CDR3 is CASSFCQPQHF. The CDR3 coding sequence is TGCGCCAGCAGCTTCTGTCAGCCCCAGCATTTT.

This clonotype was picked up a small number of times. The chain couples TRBV20-1 to TRBJ2-1; no definite D call. V lost 3 bases and J 2 bases, leaving 14 bases between the germline ends. CDR3 size: 15 residues. The V gene's germline CDR1 is DFQATT and CDR2 SNEGSKA (reference sequence). This CDR3 is CSASRNTDAYNEQFF. The DNA of the CDR3 is TGCAGTGCTAGTCGCAACACCGACGCCTACAATGAGCAGTTCTTC.

The table lists this clonotype with many counts. This chain connects TRBV4-1 to TRBJ2-3; D possibly matches TRBD1 or TRBD2 (5 bases each). V was shortened by 4 bases and J by 0 bases, with 14 bases between the two germline ends. The CDR3 has 16 residues. Germline V gives CDR1 MGHRA, CDR2 YSYEKL. Here the CDR3 reads CASSLGAVSSTDTQYF. The CDR3 coding sequence is TGCGCCAGCAGCCTCGGGGCGGTTTCTAGCACAGATACGCAGTATTTT.

The chain combines TRBV27 with TRBJ1-6; 8 bases are a match to TRBD1. The germline gives CDR1 MNHEY, CDR2 SMNVEV (reference sequence). The CDR3 is made up of 16 amino acids. V lost 5 bases, J lost 7 bases, and 10 bases stayed unmatched. The CDR3: CASSRGQGKVNSPLHF. CDR3 nucleotide sequence: TGTGCCAGCAGTAGAGGACAGGGTAAAGTGAATTCACCCCTCCACTTT.

The V and J genes are TRBV9 and TRBJ2-5; possible D gene TRBD1, 5 bases. V was trimmed by 3 bases and J by 4 bases, leaving 7 bases between them. This CDR3 region has 12 residues. The germline V gene encodes CDR1 SGDLS and CDR2 YYNGEE. As DNA, the CDR3 is TGTGCCAGCAGCGCCACAGGAGAGACCCAGTACTTC. Protein product: CASSATGETQYF.

This clonotype has only a few counts. The rearrangement links TRBV12-3 or TRBV12-4 to TRBJ1-2; 7 bases match TRBD1. CDR3 length: 15 amino acids. V lost 1 base, J lost 4 bases, and 6 bases stayed unmatched. CDR3 protein: CASSLGGRDSYGYTF. The CDR3 nucleotides are TGTGCCAGCAGTTTAGGTGGCCGGGACAGCTATGGCTACACCTTC.

The J gene is TRBJ1-6, the V gene TRBV20-1; D unresolved. Trimming shortened V by 6 bases and J by 9 bases, and 12 bases separated the two germline ends. CDR1 DFQATT and CDR2 SNEGSKA come from the germline V gene (reference sequence). The CDR3 extends over 12 amino acids. CDR3 in amino acids: CSAEDLGSPLHF. The CDR3, as DNA: TGCAGTGCGGAGGACTTGGGTTCACCCCTCCACTTT.

The rearrangement links TRBV20-1 to TRBJ1-2; TRBD1 matches 7 bases. The trim removed 6 bases at V and 4 bases at J, leaving 11 bases unmatched. Germline V gene lookup returns CDR1 DFQATT and CDR2 SNEGSKA (reference sequence). The CDR3 has 14 residues. The CDR3 loop is CSAQTGRAFYGYTF. The CDR3, as DNA: TGCAGTGCCCAGACAGGGAGGGCCTTCTATGGCTACACCTTC.

This sequence joins TRBV6-2 or TRBV6-3 and TRBJ2-1; D possibly corresponds to TRBD2 (5 bases). The germline CDR1 and CDR2 sequences are MNHEY and SVGEGT. This CDR3 is built from 15 residues. Between the trimmed V and J ends, which lost 6 bases and 7 bases, there was a span of 19 bases. DNA for the CDR3: TGTGCCAGCAGCTTTCTCGAACTAGTAGGGAATGAGCAGTTCTTC. Translating it yields CASSFLELVGNEQFF.